These T cell receptor beta chains were read from a single sample in a study of cytomegalovirus exposure and HLA in healthy donors. Clones were sequenced by immunoSEQ multiplex PCR, and TCRdb holds only the in-frame ones, with some missing. The repertoire holds 130,000 or so clones, 65% to 85% seen once, with roughly 1.2% in the top ten. Sequencing used PBMCs. The receptors derive from a man aged 50-60 years in good health and CMV-seronegative. Each CDR3 is given with its conserved first and last residue. A D gene is named only where the DNA matches it firmly. Clone size appears in some rows only: once, few, many, or a class for an expanded clone.

clone_size	j_call	v_call	d_call	cdr3_aa	cdr3_nt
NA	TRBJ1-2	TRBV9	NA	CASSPGERRGYTF	TGTGCCAGCAGCCCGGGAGAGCGCCGAGGCTACACCTTC
NA	TRBJ2-2	TRBV28	TRBD1	CASRRDRGFGELFF	TGTGCCAGCAGACGGGACAGGGGGTTCGGGGAGCTGTTTTTT
few	TRBJ2-1	TRBV6-5	NA	CASSPSGVSYNEQFF	TGTGCCAGCAGCCCCTCCGGGGTTTCCTACAATGAGCAGTTCTTC
NA	TRBJ1-5	TRBV28	NA	CASSLLPGFSNQPQHF	TGTGCCAGCAGTTTGCTTCCAGGCTTTAGCAATCAGCCCCAGCATTTT
NA	TRBJ1-1	TRBV2	NA	CASSAGGQNTEAFF	TGTGCCAGCAGTGCCGGCGGTCAAAACACTGAAGCTTTCTTT
NA	TRBJ2-6	TRBV10-3	NA	CAISDRRDSGANVLTF	TGTGCCATCAGTGACCGGAGGGACTCTGGGGCCAACGTCCTGACTTTC
NA	TRBJ1-2	TRBV28	TRBD1	CASSPPGRGTGYGYTF	TGTGCCAGCAGTCCCCCGGGCCGGGGGACAGGGTATGGCTACACCTTC
NA	TRBJ1-5	TRBV28	TRBD1	CASGTGDQPQHF	TGTGCCAGCGGTACAGGGGATCAGCCCCAGCATTTT
NA	TRBJ2-7	TRBV7-9	NA	CSSSFTGTEQYF	TGTTCCAGCAGCTTTACAGGGACCGAGCAGTACTTC
NA	TRBJ2-2	TRBV19	TRBD1	CASSSRGPFSSSGELFF	TGTGCCAGTAGTTCGAGGGGGCCCTTTTCGAGTAGCGGGGAGCTGTTTTTT
NA	TRBJ2-2	TRBV5-1	NA	CASSANMTWGDTGELFF	TGCGCCAGCAGCGCTAACATGACATGGGGAGACACCGGGGAGCTGTTTTTT
NA	TRBJ2-5	TRBV28	NA	CASRTTVQETQYF	TGTGCCAGCAGGACGACAGTACAAGAGACCCAGTACTTC
NA	TRBJ2-5	TRBV18	NA	CASSRDSPEYF	TGTGCCAGCTCGCGCGACTCCCCCGAGTACTTC
NA	TRBJ1-1	TRBV5-1	NA	CASSPETGVRGEAFF	TGCGCCAGCAGCCCAGAGACAGGAGTCAGAGGTGAAGCTTTCTTT
NA	TRBJ2-2	TRBV28	NA	CASSLEAGEYTGELFF	TGTGCCAGCAGTTTAGAGGCAGGGGAGTACACCGGGGAGCTGTTTTTT
NA	TRBJ2-1	TRBV6-4	NA	CASSPNAVAYNEQFF	TGTGCCAGCAGTCCCAACGCGGTAGCCTACAATGAGCAGTTCTTC
few	TRBJ2-7	TRBV28	TRBD2	CASSSPSSGSSYEQYF	TGTGCCAGCAGTTCCCCGTCTAGCGGGAGCTCCTACGAGCAGTACTTC
NA	TRBJ1-1	TRBV5-4	TRBD1	CASSLTGVNTEAFF	TGTGCCAGCAGCTTGACAGGGGTGAACACTGAAGCTTTCTTT
NA	TRBJ1-1	TRBV11-1	NA	CASKQGSNTEAFF	TGTGCCAGCAAACAGGGATCGAACACTGAAGCTTTCTTT
NA	TRBJ2-1	TRBV2	NA	CASSGWESEQFF	TGTGCCAGCAGTGGTTGGGAGAGTGAGCAGTTCTTC
NA	TRBJ2-1	TRBV20-1	NA	CSATPDEQFF	TGCAGTGCTACCCCGGATGAGCAGTTCTTC
NA	TRBJ1-4	TRBV9	TRBD1	CASSVAQGASNEKLFF	TGTGCCAGCAGCGTAGCTCAGGGGGCGTCTAATGAAAAACTGTTTTTT
few	TRBJ2-2	TRBV30	TRBD2	CAWRLYGRARTGELFF	TGTGCCTGGAGATTGTACGGGAGGGCCAGGACCGGGGAGCTGTTTTTT
few	TRBJ2-5	TRBV11-2	NA	CASSLVGVAGWEETQYF	TGTGCCAGCAGCTTAGTAGGCGTAGCAGGGTGGGAAGAGACCCAGTACTTC
few	TRBJ2-5	TRBV9	TRBD2	CASSVGAASGRGDETQYF	TGTGCCAGCAGCGTAGGAGCGGCTAGCGGGAGGGGGGATGAGACCCAGTACTTC
NA	TRBJ1-4	TRBV14	NA	CASSQDPGEKLFF	TGTGCCAGCAGCCAAGACCCGGGGGAAAAACTGTTTTTT
few	TRBJ2-2	TRBV2	NA	CASTLYRVANTGELFF	TGTGCCAGCACTTTATACCGGGTTGCGAACACCGGGGAGCTGTTTTTT
once	TRBJ2-1	TRBV2	TRBD2	CASRTPGLAGVHEQFF	TGTGCCAGCAGGACCCCGGGACTAGCGGGAGTCCATGAGCAGTTCTTC
NA	TRBJ1-1	TRBV28	NA	CASSSLQIGSEAFF	TGCGCCAGCAGTTCCCTCCAGATCGGGTCCGAAGCTTTCTTT
NA	TRBJ2-2	TRBV9	NA	CASSVSGAFGELFF	TGTGCCAGCAGCGTTTCAGGGGCGTTCGGGGAGCTGTTTTTT
NA	TRBJ2-4	TRBV7-9	NA	CASSLTDGVKNIQYF	TGTGCCAGCAGCTTAACCGACGGGGTCAAAAACATTCAGTACTTC
NA	TRBJ1-2	TRBV6-5	NA	CASSLSGNLYGYTF	TGTGCCAGCAGCCTTTCCGGGAACCTGTATGGCTACACCTTC
NA	TRBJ1-2	TRBV29-1	NA	CSVDSRNGYTF	TGCAGCGTTGACTCCAGAAACGGCTACACCTTC
NA	TRBJ1-1	TRBV28	NA	CASSQGVGTEAFF	TGTGCCAGCAGCCAGGGCGTCGGGACTGAAGCTTTCTTT
NA	TRBJ2-7	TRBV6-6	NA	CASSPLTGRRSEQYF	TGTGCCAGCAGCCCCCTGACAGGGAGGAGGAGCGAGCAGTACTTC
NA	TRBJ2-1	TRBV6-1	TRBD1	CASSTTGQDEQFF	TGTGCCAGCAGTACGACAGGGCAGGATGAGCAGTTCTTC
NA	TRBJ2-3	TRBV27	TRBD2	CASSLSTGTMSDTQYF	TGTGCCAGCAGTTTATCGACCGGGACTATGTCAGATACGCAGTATTTT
NA	TRBJ1-5	TRBV2	TRBD1	CASSADQDRGSPQHF	TGTGCCAGCAGTGCTGACCAGGACAGGGGTTCGCCCCAGCATTTT
few	TRBJ1-5	TRBV6-1	TRBD1	CASCSGTANQPQHF	TGTGCCAGCTGTTCAGGGACAGCGAATCAGCCCCAGCATTTT
once	TRBJ2-7	TRBV2	NA	CASSVLASYEQYF	TGTGCCAGCAGTGTTCTAGCTTCCTACGAGCAGTACTTC
few	TRBJ1-2	TRBV5-5	NA	CASSLEDRPSGYTF	TGTGCCAGCAGCTTGGAGGACAGACCCTCTGGCTACACCTTC
NA	TRBJ2-7	TRBV28	NA	CATRSPTVSYEQYF	TGTGCCACGCGGTCACCGACAGTCTCCTACGAGCAGTACTTC
NA	TRBJ2-3	TRBV10-2	TRBD2	CASGARRESADTQYF	TGCGCCAGCGGGGCTAGGCGGGAGTCTGCAGATACGCAGTATTTT
NA	TRBJ1-1	TRBV5-1	NA	CASATGLISNTEAFF	TGCGCCAGCGCTACAGGGTTAATTTCGAACACTGAAGCTTTCTTT
NA	TRBJ2-7	TRBV7-2	NA	CASSLAGTRLYEQYF	TGTGCCAGCAGCTTAGCCGGGACACGACTCTACGAGCAGTACTTC